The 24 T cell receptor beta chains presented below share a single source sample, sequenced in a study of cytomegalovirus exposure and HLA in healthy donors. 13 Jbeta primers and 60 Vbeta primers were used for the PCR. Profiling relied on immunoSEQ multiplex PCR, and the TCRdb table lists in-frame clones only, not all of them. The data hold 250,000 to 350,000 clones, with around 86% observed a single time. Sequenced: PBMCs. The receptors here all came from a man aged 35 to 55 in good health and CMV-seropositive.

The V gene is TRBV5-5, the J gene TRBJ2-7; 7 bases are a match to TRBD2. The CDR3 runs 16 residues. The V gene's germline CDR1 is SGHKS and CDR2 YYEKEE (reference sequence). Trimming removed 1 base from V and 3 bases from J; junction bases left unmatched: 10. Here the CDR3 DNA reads TGTGCCAGCAGCTTGATGGGGTGGCGGGAGTTCTACGAGCAGTACTTC. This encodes CASSLMGWREFYEQYF. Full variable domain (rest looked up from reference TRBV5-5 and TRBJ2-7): DAGVTQSPTHLIKTRGQQVTLRCSPISGHKSVSWYQQVLGQGPQFIFQYYEKEERGRGNFPDRFSARQFPNYSSELNVNALLLGDSALYLCASSLMGWREFYEQYFGPGTRLTVT.

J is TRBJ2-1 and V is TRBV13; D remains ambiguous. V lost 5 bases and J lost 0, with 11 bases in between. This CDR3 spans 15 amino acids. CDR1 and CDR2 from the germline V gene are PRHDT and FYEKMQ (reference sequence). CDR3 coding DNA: TGTGCCAGCAGCCCAGTGGCCCGCTCCTACAATGAGCAGTTCTTC. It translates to CASSPVARSYNEQFF.

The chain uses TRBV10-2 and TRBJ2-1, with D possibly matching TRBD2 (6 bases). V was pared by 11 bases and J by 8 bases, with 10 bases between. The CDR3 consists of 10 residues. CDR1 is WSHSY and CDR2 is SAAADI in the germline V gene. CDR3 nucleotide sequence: TGCGCCGGAGGGGAGGATGAGCAGTTCTTC. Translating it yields CAGGEDEQFF.

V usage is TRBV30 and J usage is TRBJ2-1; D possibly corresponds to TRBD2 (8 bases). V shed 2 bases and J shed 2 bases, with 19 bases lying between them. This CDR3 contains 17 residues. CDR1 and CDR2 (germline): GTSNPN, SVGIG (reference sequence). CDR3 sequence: CAWSQGSGGGPYNEQFF. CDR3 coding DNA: TGTGCCTGGAGTCAAGGGTCGGGAGGGGGCCCCTACAATGAGCAGTTCTTC.

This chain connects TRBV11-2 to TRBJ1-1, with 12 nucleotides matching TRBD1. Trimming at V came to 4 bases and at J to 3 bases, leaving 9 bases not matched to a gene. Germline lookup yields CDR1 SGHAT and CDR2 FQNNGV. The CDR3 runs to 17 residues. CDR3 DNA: TGTGCCAGCAGCTCTCCGGGACAGGGGGCTTCCCACACTGAAGCTTTCTTT. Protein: CASSSPGQGASHTEAFF.

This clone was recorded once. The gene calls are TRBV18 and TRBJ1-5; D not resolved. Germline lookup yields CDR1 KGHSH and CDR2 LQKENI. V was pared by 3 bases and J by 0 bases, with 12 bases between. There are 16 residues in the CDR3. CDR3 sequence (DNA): TGTGCCAGCTCACCCCCCACCCGGGGTAGCAATCAGCCCCAGCATTTT. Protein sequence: CASSPPTRGSNQPQHF.

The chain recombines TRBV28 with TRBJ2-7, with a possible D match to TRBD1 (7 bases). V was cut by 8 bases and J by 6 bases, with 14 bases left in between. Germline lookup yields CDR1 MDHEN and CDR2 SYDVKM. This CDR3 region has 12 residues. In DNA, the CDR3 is TGTGCCAGCGGGGGGACAGCCGCCGAGCAGTACTTC. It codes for CASGGTAAEQYF.

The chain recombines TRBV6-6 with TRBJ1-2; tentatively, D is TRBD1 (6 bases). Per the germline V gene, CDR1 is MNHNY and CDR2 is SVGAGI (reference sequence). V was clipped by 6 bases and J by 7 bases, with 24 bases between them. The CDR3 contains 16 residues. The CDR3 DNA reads TGTGCCAGCAGCCAATTGACCCGGGGGGCAAGGCGTGGCTACACCTTC. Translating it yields CASSQLTRGARRGYTF.

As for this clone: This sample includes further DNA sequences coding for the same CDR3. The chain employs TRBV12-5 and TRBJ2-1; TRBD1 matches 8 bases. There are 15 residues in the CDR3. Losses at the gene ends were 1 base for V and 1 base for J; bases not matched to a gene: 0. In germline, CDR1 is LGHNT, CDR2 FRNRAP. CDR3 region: CASGLGQGSYNEQFF. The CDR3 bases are TGTGCTAGTGGTTTGGGACAGGGGTCCTACAATGAGCAGTTCTTC.

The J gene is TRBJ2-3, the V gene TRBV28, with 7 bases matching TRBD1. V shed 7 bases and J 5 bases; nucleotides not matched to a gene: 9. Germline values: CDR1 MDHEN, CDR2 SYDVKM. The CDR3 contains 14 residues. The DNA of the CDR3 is TGTGCCAGCACACCGGGACAGCCGCAAGATACGCAGTATTTT. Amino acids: CASTPGQPQDTQYF.

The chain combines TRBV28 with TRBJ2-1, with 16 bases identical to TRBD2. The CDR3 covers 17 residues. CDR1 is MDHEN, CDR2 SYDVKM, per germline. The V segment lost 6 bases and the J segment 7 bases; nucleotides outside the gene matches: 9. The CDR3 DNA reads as TGTGCCAGCAGCACCGGGACTAGCGGGAGGGTTGGGAATGAGCAGTTCTTC. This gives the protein CASSTGTSGRVGNEQFF. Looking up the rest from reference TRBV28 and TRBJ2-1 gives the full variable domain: DVKVTQSSRYLVKRTGEKVFLECVQDMDHENMFWYRQDPGLGLRLIYFSYDVKMKEKGDIPEGYSVSREKKERFSLILESASTNQTSMYLCASSTGTSGRVGNEQFFGPGTRLTVL.

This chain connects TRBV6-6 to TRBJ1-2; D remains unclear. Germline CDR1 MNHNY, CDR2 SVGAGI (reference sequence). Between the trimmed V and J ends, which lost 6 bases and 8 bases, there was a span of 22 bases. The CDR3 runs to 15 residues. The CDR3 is CASRPPLRRDRGYTF. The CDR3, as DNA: TGTGCCAGCAGACCACCCCTCAGGAGGGATCGGGGCTACACCTTC.

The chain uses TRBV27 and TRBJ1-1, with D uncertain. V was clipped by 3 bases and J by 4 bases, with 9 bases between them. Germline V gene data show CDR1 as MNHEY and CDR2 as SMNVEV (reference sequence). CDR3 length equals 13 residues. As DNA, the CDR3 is TGTGCCAGCAGTTTGGGGAGAGGCACTGAAGCTTTCTTT. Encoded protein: CASSLGRGTEAFF.

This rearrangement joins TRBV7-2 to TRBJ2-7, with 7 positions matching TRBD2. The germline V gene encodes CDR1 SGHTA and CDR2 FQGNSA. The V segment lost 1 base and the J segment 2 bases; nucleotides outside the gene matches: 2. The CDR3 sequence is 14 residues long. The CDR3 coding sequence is TGTGCCAGCAGCTTAGGCAGCGGGGCCTACGAGCAGTACTTC. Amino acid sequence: CASSLGSGAYEQYF.

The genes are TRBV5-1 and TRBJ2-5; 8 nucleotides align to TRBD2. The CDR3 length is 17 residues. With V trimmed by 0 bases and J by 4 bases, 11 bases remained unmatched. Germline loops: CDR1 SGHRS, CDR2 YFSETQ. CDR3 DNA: TGCGCCAGCAGCTTGGCCGGTCGAGCGGGAGCACGAGAGACCCAGTACTTC. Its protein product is CASSLAGRAGARETQYF.

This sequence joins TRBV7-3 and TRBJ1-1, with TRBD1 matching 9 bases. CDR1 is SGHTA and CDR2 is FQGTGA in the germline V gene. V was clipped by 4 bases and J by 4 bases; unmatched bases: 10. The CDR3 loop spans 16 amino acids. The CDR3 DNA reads TGTGCCAGCAGCTCCCAGGACAGGGGTTTTGGCACTGAAGCTTTCTTT. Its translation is CASSSQDRGFGTEAFF.

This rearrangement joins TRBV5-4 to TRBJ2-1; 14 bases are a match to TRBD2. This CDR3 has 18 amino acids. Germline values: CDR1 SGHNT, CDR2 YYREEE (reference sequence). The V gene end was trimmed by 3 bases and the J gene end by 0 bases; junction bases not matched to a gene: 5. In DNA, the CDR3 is TGTGCCAGCAGCTGGGGACTAGCGGGAGCGAGCTCCTACAATGAGCAGTTCTTC. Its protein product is CASSWGLAGASSYNEQFF.

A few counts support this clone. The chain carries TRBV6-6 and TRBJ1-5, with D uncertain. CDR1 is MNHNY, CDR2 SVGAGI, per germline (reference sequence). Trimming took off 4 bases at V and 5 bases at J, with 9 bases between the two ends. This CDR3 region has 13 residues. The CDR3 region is CASSSRSDQPQHF. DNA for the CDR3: TGTGCCAGCAGTTCTCGTTCGGATCAGCCCCAGCATTTT.

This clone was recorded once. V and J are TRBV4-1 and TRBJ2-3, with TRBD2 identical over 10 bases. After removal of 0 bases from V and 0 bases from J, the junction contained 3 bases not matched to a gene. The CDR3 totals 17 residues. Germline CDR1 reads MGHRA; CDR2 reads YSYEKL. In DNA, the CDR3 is TGCGCCAGCAGCCAAGAGGTAGCGGGAGGAAGCACAGATACGCAGTATTTT. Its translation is CASSQEVAGGSTDTQYF.

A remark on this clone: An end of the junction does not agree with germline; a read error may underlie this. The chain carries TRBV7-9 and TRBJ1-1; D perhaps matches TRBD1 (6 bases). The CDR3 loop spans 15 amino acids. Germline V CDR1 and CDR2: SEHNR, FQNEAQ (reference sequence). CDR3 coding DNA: TGTTCCAGCAGTTTGACAGGCGTGATGAACACTGAAGCTTTCTTT. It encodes CSSSLTGVMNTEAFF.

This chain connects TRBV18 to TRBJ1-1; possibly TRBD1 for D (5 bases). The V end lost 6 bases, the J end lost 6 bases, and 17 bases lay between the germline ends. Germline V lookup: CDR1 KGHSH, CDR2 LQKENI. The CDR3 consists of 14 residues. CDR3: CASSPRGVEAEAFF. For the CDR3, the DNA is TGTGCCAGCTCCCCCCGGGGGGTGGAGGCTGAAGCTTTCTTT.

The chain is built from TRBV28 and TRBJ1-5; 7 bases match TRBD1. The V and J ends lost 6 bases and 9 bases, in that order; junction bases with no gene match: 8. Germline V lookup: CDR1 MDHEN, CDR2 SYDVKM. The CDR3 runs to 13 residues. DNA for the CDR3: TGTGCCAGCAGATGGACAGGAGTTGGGCCCCAGCATTTT. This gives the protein CASRWTGVGPQHF.

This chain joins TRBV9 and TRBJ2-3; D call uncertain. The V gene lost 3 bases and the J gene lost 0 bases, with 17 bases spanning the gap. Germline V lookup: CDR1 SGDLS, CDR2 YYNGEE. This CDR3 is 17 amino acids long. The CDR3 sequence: CASSARSTRPSTDTQYF. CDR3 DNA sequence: TGTGCCAGCAGCGCCCGCTCGACACGACCTAGCACAGATACGCAGTATTTT.

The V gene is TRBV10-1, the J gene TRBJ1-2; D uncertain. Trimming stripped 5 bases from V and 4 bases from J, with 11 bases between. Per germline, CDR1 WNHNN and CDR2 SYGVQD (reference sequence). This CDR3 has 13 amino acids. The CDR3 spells CASSFERSYGYTF. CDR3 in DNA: TGCGCCAGCAGTTTCGAGAGATCCTATGGCTACACCTTC.